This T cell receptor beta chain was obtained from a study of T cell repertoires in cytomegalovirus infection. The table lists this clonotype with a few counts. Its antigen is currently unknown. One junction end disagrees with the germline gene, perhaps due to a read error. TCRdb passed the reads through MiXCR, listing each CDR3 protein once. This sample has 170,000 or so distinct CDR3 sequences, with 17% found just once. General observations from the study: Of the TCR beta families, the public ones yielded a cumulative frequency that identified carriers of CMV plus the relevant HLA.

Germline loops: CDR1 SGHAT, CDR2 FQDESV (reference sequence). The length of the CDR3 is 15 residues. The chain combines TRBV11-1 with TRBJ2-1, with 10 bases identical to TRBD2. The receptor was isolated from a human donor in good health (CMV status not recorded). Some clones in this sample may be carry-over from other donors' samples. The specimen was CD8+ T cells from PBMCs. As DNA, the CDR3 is TGTGCCAGTAGCTTAGCAGCGGGGGGGTACAATGAGCAGTTCTTC. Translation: CASSLAAGGYNEQFF.